This TCR beta chain comes out of a study of T cell responses to AZD1222 COVID-19 vaccine. Regarding the study as a whole: Among vaccine-associated CD4 TCRs, coverage spanned spike, with dominance at 160-218 and 743-854. No day 14 peak samples; only post-peak repertoires were characterized. When two AZD1222 doses had been given, Spike-specific TCR breadth and depth rose.

Profiling relied on immunoSEQ multiplex PCR, and the TCRdb table lists in-frame clones only, not all of them. The sample carries over 130,000 clones, 89% recorded once. As regards this clone: Its antigen is unknown.

With 6 bases removed from V and 1 base from J, the gap between germline ends came to 13 bases. There are 15 residues in the CDR3. CDR1 is MNHEY and CDR2 is SVGAGI in the germline V gene. The J gene is TRBJ1-5, the V gene TRBV6-5; D is uncertain. The sample consisted of peripheral blood, taken on day 0 of AZD1222 vaccination. The origin of this receptor is an adult in good health. CDR3 sequence: CASRLVGSSNQPQHF. CDR3 nucleotide sequence: TGTGCCAGCAGGCTCGTGGGGTCGAGCAATCAGCCCCAGCATTTT.